This T cell receptor (beta chain) was observed in a study of Graves' ophthalmopathy and Graves' hyperthyroidism. The CDR3 is 13 residues long. Germline V lookup: CDR1 SQVTM, CDR2 ANQGSEA. Trimming left V 5 bases short and J 2 bases short, with 10 bases between. Those donors who had ophthalmopathy presented with moderate-to-severe activity, a CAS of ≥3, a NOSPECS of ≥4 and a duration under 3 months. PBMCs were isolated by Ficoll-Paque density gradient centrifugation, using roughly 9.7 ml of fresh peripheral blood as the starting material. This clonotype was seen repeatedly, ten times or more. The antigen is unknown. General observations from the study: Ophthalmopathy could be told apart from stable hyperthyroidism by a 13-signature model (about 88% sensitivity, around 78% specificity). The majority of expanded thyroid clonotypes above 0.001 frequency also occurred in blood.

The TCR beta CDR3 regions underwent amplification from RNA transcripts. An initial RT-PCR round employing HTBI primers preceded a second-round multiplex PCR. One entry per CDR3 protein, called by TCRdb with MiXCR from the multiplex PCR reads. The sample contains almost 750,000 distinct CDR3 sequences, 35% to 50% of which appear only once. The clonotype was recovered from an adult man with Graves' ophthalmopathy. This chain uses TRBV29-1 with TRBJ1-3; D may be TRBD1 (5 bases). Input material: peripheral blood. The CDR3 here is CSVWSRAGNTIYF. The CDR3 region has the DNA TGCAGCGTTTGGAGCAGGGCTGGAAACACCATATATTTT. The complete variable domain, with remaining parts taken from reference TRBV29-1 and TRBJ1-3, reads SAVISQKPSRDICQRGTSLTIQCQVDSQVTMMFWYRQQPGQSLTLIATANQGSEATYESGFVIDKFPISRPNLTFSTLTVSNMSPEDSSIYLCSVWSRAGNTIYFGEGSWLTVV.